Included here is one TCR beta chain sequence, with context. Here immunoSEQ multiplex PCR was the method, and the copy in TCRdb shows in-frame clones only, minus some. The sample lists about 420,000 clones; roughly 90% were seen once. Treatment of the sample: some 20 received Ad26.COV2.S at low or high dose, single or two shots; about 5 received placebo; per-sample allocation not given. Samples analyzed were those drawn on day 63 after the first vaccine or placebo injection. An Ad26 vector carrying the Wuhan-strain SARS-CoV-2 spike served as the vaccine. The sample originates from a study of Ad26.COV2.S vaccination and SARS-CoV-2 variants. The germline V gene has CDR1 LNHDA and CDR2 SQIVND (reference sequence). V lost 7 bases, J lost 9 bases, and 16 bases lay in between. The CDR3 sequence is 13 residues long.

Sequenced material: peripheral blood, taken in a trial of Ad26.COV2.S vaccine versus placebo. The clonotype originates from a person aged 18-60 years who received the Ad26.COV2.S COVID-19 vaccine or a placebo. The rearrangement uses TRBV19 and TRBJ2-1, with D possibly TRBD1 on 6 matching bases. The CDR3 sequence: CASTLQGRGEQFF. In DNA, the CDR3 is TGTGCCAGTACCCTACAGGGACGGGGTGAGCAGTTCTTC.